This TCR beta chain was obtained from a study of blood T cell repertoires in COVID-19. Unmatched junction bases numbered 9, after V lost 4 bases and J lost 4 bases. CDR1 LNHDA and CDR2 SQIVND come from the germline V gene (reference sequence). The CDR3 sequence is 17 residues long. The repertoire was sequenced with immunoSEQ multiplex PCR; TCRdb's copy has only in-frame clones and lacks some. The sample carries more than 200,000 clones, around 88% recorded once. This TCR derives from a woman aged 25 to 39 who had recovered from COVID-19. This sequence joins TRBV19 and TRBJ2-1, with 11 positions matching TRBD2. Sequenced: PBMCs or T cells enriched from blood (not recorded which). CDR3 in amino acids: CASSTLGLADQYNEQFF. DNA for the CDR3: TGTGCCAGTAGTACCTTGGGACTAGCGGATCAGTACAATGAGCAGTTCTTC.